This T cell receptor (beta chain) was captured in a study of T cell responses to AZD1222 COVID-19 vaccine. Study-level findings and limits: The sample set comprised mostly white British donors with more females, and clonal diversity was possibly underestimated. There were vaccine-associated CD4 TCRs across spike, dominant at 160-218 and 743-854. Repertoires were sampled only after the peak T cell response.

A remark on this clone: What it recognizes is unknown.

CDR1 is LGHDT and CDR2 is YNNKEL in the germline V gene (reference sequence). This CDR3 region has 15 residues. The V and J ends lost 3 bases and 5 bases respectively, with 16 bases between them. The protocol was immunoSEQ multiplex PCR, while the TCRdb copy is restricted to in-frame clones and leaves out a portion. Among 110,000 or so clones listed, around 84% were seen once. The TCR originated in an adult who received the AZD1222 COVID-19 vaccine. The V gene is TRBV3-1 (or the pseudogene TRBV3-2), the J gene TRBJ1-2, with D maybe TRBD1 (5 bases). This specimen consisted of peripheral blood, obtained 28 days after the second AZD1222 dose. CDR3 sequence reads: CASSQGPSEVYGYTF. The CDR3 nucleotides read TGTGCCAGCAGCCAGGGACCGTCGGAGGTGTATGGCTACACCTTC.